This paragraph covers one TCR beta chain sequence. This clone has only one observation. The antigen this receptor binds is unknown. One base away there is no much larger clone; base qualities are not given. The trial excluded patients who had a history of autoimmune disease or who were on systemic immunosuppression. Peripheral blood for TCR sequencing was drawn from every dose cohort at baseline, at cycle 4 day 1 and at cycle 7 day 1. The samples were drawn from a first-in-human, open-label, multicenter phase I dose-escalation trial of ivuxolimab. Adults with locally advanced or metastatic melanoma, renal cell carcinoma, hepatocellular carcinoma or head and neck squamous cell carcinoma were enrolled in the trial. CD4+ and CD8+ T cells were sorted separately from peripheral blood before TCR sequencing. Genomic DNA was isolated from the sorted cells so that the TCRbeta CDR3 region could be sequenced. The immunoSEQ Assay was used for sequencing of TCRbeta CDR3 regions. In TCRdb, the immuneACCESS table is reduced to in-frame sequences with V and J assigned. These tables do not hold every clone; where another copy was compared, an unresolved V gene accounts for under half, and the others remain unexplained. This sample lists about 29,000 clones; more than 75% were detected once. 21% of the sample lies in the top ten.

The CDR1 and CDR2 encoded by the germline V gene are SGDLS and YYNGEE. Taken from cysteine to phenylalanine, the CDR3 has 15 residues. Left in the record is the CDR3 DNA by itself, 45 bases read in frame from the first base. V is cut by 2 bases and J by 0 bases, and the space between the germline ends is 9 bases. This sample stems from a study of OX40 agonist ivuxolimab in advanced cancers. With respect to the entire study: Ivuxolimab, which targeted the costimulatory receptor OX40 (CD134), was an agonistic, fully human IgG2 monoclonal antibody. Intravenous ivuxolimab was administered to patients every 2 weeks at six dose levels: 0.01, 0.1, 0.3, 1.5, 3 and 10 mg/kg. Of the 52 patients in dose escalation, some 20 had hepatocellular carcinoma, some 15 had melanoma, 9 had renal cell carcinoma and 9 had head and neck cancer. A male proportion of 82.7% and a mean age of 60 years, ranging from roughly 23 to 80, were recorded for the dose-escalation cohort. Prior anti-PD-1, anti-PD-L1 or anti-CTLA-4 therapy was permitted, and roughly two fifths of dose-escalation patients had received checkpoint inhibitors. Partial responses occurred in three dose-escalation patients, of whom one had hepatocellular carcinoma and two had cutaneous melanoma. Peripheral TCRbeta sequencing was intended to test whether TCR sequence diversity was altered and clonal T-cell expansion was caused by ivuxolimab. The paper covers the monotherapy dose-escalation part of the phase I ivuxolimab trial, which included N ≈ 50 patients. What the research found in general, with its limitations: In the 0.1-3.0 mg/kg groups, partial responders had among the lowest normalized peripheral clonal expansion, particularly in CD8+ T cells. Antigen specificity was not determined for the clonally expanded peripheral T cells. At doses of 0.1 to 3.0 mg/kg, clonal expansion of both CD4+ and CD8+ blood T cells was observed from baseline to week 6. On average, CD8+ T cells showed more expanded clones than CD4+ T cells after ivuxolimab. Low levels of normalized T-cell clonal expansion were also seen in some patients who did not respond.

The receptor's source is an adult with an advanced solid tumor such as melanoma, head and neck, liver or kidney cancer. Recombination joined TRBV9 with TRBJ2-1; the D assignment is uncertain and may be TRBD1 or TRBD2, with 6 bases supporting each. The sample consisted of CD4+ or CD8+ T cells sorted from blood, taken in a trial of the OX40 agonist ivuxolimab. The CDR3 is CASSVGGRSYNEQFF. The DNA sequence is TGTGCCAGCAGCGTCGGGGGCCGCTCCTACAATGAGCAGTTCTTC.